A single sample gave rise to the 21 T cell receptor beta chains below, sequenced in a study of T cells in Graves' hyperthyroidism and ophthalmopathy. RNA transcripts yielded amplified TCR beta CDR3 regions. HTBI primers drove first-round RT-PCR of the TCR CDR3. A single record per CDR3 protein comes from TCRdb applying MiXCR to the multiplex PCR reads. Found here are just over 550,000 distinct CDR3 sequences, around 45% of them singletons; the top ten hold just over 8%. The specimen was peripheral blood or thyroid tissue (not recorded which). Every receptor here comes from a woman aged 18-29 years with Graves' hyperthyroidism.

J is TRBJ2-7 and V is TRBV7-8; a possible D gene is TRBD2 (6 bases). Trimming shortened V by 1 base and J by 6 bases, and 19 bases separated the two germline ends. Germline V lookup: CDR1 SGHVS, CDR2 FQNEAQ. CDR3 length: 16 amino acids. The CDR3 reads CASSLEPGEWVGEQYF. CDR3 nucleotides: TGTGCCAGCAGCTTAGAGCCGGGAGAGTGGGTAGGCGAGCAGTACTTC.

This clonotype was observed at least ten times. The chain links TRBV10-3 to TRBJ2-6; the D gene is possibly TRBD2 (5 bases). Trimming took off 2 bases at V and 4 bases at J, with 12 bases between the two ends. The germline CDR1 and CDR2 sequences are ENHRY and SYGVKD. This CDR3 has 16 amino acids. The CDR3 DNA follows: TGTGCCATCAGTGAGCCAGCTAGCCCCGGGGCCAACGTCCTGACTTTC. The encoded protein is CAISEPASPGANVLTF.

V and J are TRBV29-1 and TRBJ2-5, with 11 bases identical to TRBD1. The CDR3 sequence is 14 residues long. V shed 7 bases, J shed 2 bases, and the junction held 6 bases outside the gene matches. Germline CDR1 SQVTM, CDR2 ANQGSEA. CDR3 nucleotides: TGCAGCGCAGCCGGGACAGGGGGGCAAGAGACCCAGTACTTC. Protein: CSAAGTGGQETQYF.

This clonotype was seen ten or more times. This chain links TRBV2 with TRBJ1-5; no definite D call. In germline, CDR1 is SNHLY, CDR2 FYNNEI. The CDR3 is made up of 14 amino acids. Trimming pared 8 bases from V and 0 bases from J, leaving 11 bases between. CDR3 amino acids: CASEGGGSNQPQHF. CDR3 DNA sequence: TGTGCCAGCGAGGGCGGCGGTAGCAATCAGCCCCAGCATTTT.

Worth noting for this clonotype: The junction departs from germline at one end; a sequencing error may be responsible. This chain uses TRBV24-1 with TRBJ1-5; D unclear. The CDR3 is 16 residues long. Germline V lookup: CDR1 KGHDR, CDR2 SFDVKD. The CDR3 nucleotides read TGTGCCATCAGTGATACCCCCCGAGCGGGCAATCAGCCCCAGCATTTT. It codes for CAISDTPRAGNQPQHF.

This clonotype was recorded at least ten times. The CDR3 DNA reads TGCAGCGTTGATGACAGGGAAGTCCAACGCTATGGCTACACCTTC. Its protein is CSVDDREVQRYGYTF. The chain recombines TRBV29-1 with TRBJ1-2, with 7 bases aligning to TRBD1. CDR1 SQVTM and CDR2 ANQGSEA come from the germline V gene. The V and J ends lost 3 bases and 4 bases, in that order; junction bases with no gene match: 11. There are 15 residues in the CDR3.

In its sample, this clonotype was seen a few times. The V gene is TRBV7-2, the J gene TRBJ2-5; TRBD1 is a possible D gene (5 bases). Germline-derived CDR1 and CDR2 are SGHTA and FQGNSA. V lost 4 bases and J lost 1, with 16 bases in between. The CDR3 loop spans 16 amino acids. CDR3 sequence: CASSSTGYRIQETQYF. The CDR3 DNA reads as TGTGCCAGCAGCTCCACCGGTTACAGGATCCAAGAGACCCAGTACTTC.

There are a few counts of this clonotype. The rearrangement links TRBV20-1 to TRBJ2-7, with D unresolved. CDR1 and CDR2 (germline): DFQATT, SNEGSKA (reference sequence). This CDR3 has 16 residues. Trimming shortened V by 0 bases and J by 2 bases, and 17 bases separated the two germline ends. The DNA of the CDR3 is TGCAGTGCTAGAGACCATGAGTTCACCGGCCCCTACGAGCAGTACTTC. Its protein is CSARDHEFTGPYEQYF.

V is TRBV7-2 and J is TRBJ1-2; no firm D call. Trimming took 11 bases from V and 4 from J, leaving 20 bases between them. This CDR3 comprises 14 residues. The germline gives CDR1 SGHTA, CDR2 FQGNSA. CDR3: CAWTIRGFLYGYTF. The CDR3 region has the DNA TGTGCCTGGACTATCAGAGGCTTTCTCTATGGCTACACCTTC. The whole variable domain, remainder taken from reference TRBV7-2 and TRBJ1-2, is GAGVSQSPSNKVTEKGKDVELRCDPISGHTALYWYRQSLGQGLEFLIYFQGNSAPDKSGLPSDRFSAERTGGSVSTLTIQRTQQEDSAVYLCAWTIRGFLYGYTFGSGTRLTVV.

The genes are TRBV12-3 or TRBV12-4 and TRBJ1-1, with a weak D call TRBD1 (6 bases). V dropped 2 bases and J dropped 3 bases, with 10 bases sitting between them. The CDR3 consists of 14 residues. The CDR3: CASSLRQEHTEAFF. DNA for the CDR3: TGTGCCAGCAGTTTACGACAGGAGCACACTGAAGCTTTCTTT.

V and J are TRBV10-3 and TRBJ1-1; unclear D gene. Germline loops: CDR1 ENHRY, CDR2 SYGVKD. The CDR3 has 13 residues. Trimming pared 4 bases from V and 4 bases from J, leaving 10 bases between. DNA for the CDR3: TGTGCCATCAGTGTAGAACGGTTCACTGAAGCTTTCTTT. This gives the protein CAISVERFTEAFF.

In DNA, the CDR3 is TGCAGCGTTAATGCTTTAACTACAAGCACAGATACGCAGTATTTT. Protein product: CSVNALTTSTDTQYF. The chain uses TRBV29-1 and TRBJ2-3; D gene unclear. The germline V gene encodes CDR1 SQVTM and CDR2 ANQGSEA. Trimming took 5 bases from V and 0 from J, leaving 15 bases between them. The CDR3 has 15 residues.

This chain connects TRBV24-1 to TRBJ2-2; 13 positions match TRBD2. Germline CDR1 and CDR2: KGHDR and SFDVKD. CDR3 length: 18 amino acids. V trimming: 11 bases; J trimming: 3 bases; junction bases outside the gene matches: 14. This CDR3 is CASRGLAGFVGDTGELFF. The CDR3 nucleotides read TGTGCCAGCAGGGGACTAGCGGGATTCGTAGGAGACACCGGGGAGCTGTTTTTT.

This chain's CDR3 is CATRTVPSDYTF. The CDR3 nucleotides are TGTGCCACTAGGACAGTCCCTAGTGACTACACCTTC. J is TRBJ1-2 and V is TRBV6-2 or TRBV6-3, with D maybe TRBD1 (6 bases). The CDR3 loop spans 12 amino acids. Germline CDR1 and CDR2: MNHEY and SVGEGT. Trimming removed 10 bases from V and 10 bases from J, with 19 bases in between.

A remark on this clonotype: Possible read error: a much larger clone is one base away. The genes are TRBV7-3 and TRBJ1-6; no reliable D call. Germline values: CDR1 SGHTA, CDR2 FQGTGA. The CDR3 sequence is 13 residues long. V shed 6 bases and J shed 9 bases, with 12 bases lying between them. CDR3 in amino acids: CASSDPWASPLHF. The CDR3 DNA follows: TGTGCCAGCAGTGACCCTTGGGCTTCACCCCTCCACTTT.

This clonotype was seen only a few times. J is TRBJ2-5 and V is TRBV24-1; no reliable D call. The CDR3 is 16 amino acids. V lost 0 bases and J 2 bases, leaving 12 bases between the germline ends. CDR1 KGHDR and CDR2 SFDVKD come from the germline V gene. The CDR3 nucleotides are TGTGCCACCAGTGATTTGACTTCGCCAAATCAAGAGACCCAGTACTTC. Protein: CATSDLTSPNQETQYF.

There are a few counts of this clonotype. The CDR3 reads CASSLRPPTSALQETQYF. DNA for the CDR3: TGTGCCAGCAGCCTCCGCCCTCCTACTAGCGCCCTCCAAGAGACCCAGTACTTC. This chain connects TRBV7-2 to TRBJ2-5, with 7 nucleotides matching TRBD2. The V and J ends lost 5 bases and 1 base, in that order; junction bases with no gene match: 16. Germline CDR1 SGHTA, CDR2 FQGNSA. The CDR3 contains 18 residues. The whole variable domain, remainder taken from reference TRBV7-2 and TRBJ2-5, is GAGVSQSPSNKVTEKGKDVELRCDPISGHTALYWYRQSLGQGLEFLIYFQGNSAPDKSGLPSDRFSAERTGGSVSTLTIQRTQQEDSAVYLCASSLRPPTSALQETQYFGPGTRLLVL.

V is TRBV20-1 and J is TRBJ2-1; 7 positions match TRBD1. V gave up 2 bases and J gave up 12 bases; unmatched junction bases: 13. The germline V gene has CDR1 DFQATT and CDR2 SNEGSKA (reference sequence). The CDR3 runs 14 residues. CDR3: CSARRDRQTEGQFF. The CDR3 nucleotides read TGCAGTGCTAGAAGGGACAGACAGACAGAAGGGCAGTTCTTC.

This clonotype was seen only a few times. The rearrangement uses TRBV7-9 and TRBJ2-5, with D perhaps matching TRBD1 or TRBD2 (5 bases each). The CDR3 totals 16 residues. Trimming shortened V by 4 bases and J by 1 base, and 16 bases separated the two germline ends. The germline V gene has CDR1 SEHNR and CDR2 FQNEAQ (reference sequence). This chain's CDR3 is CASSYRDRYAQETQYF. The CDR3 DNA sequence: TGTGCCAGCAGCTACCGGGACCGCTACGCCCAAGAGACCCAGTACTTC.

This clonotype was seen more than once but under ten times. The CDR3 is CASSRGQGVFF. The CDR3 nucleotides are TGTGCCAGCAGCCGCGGACAGGGCGTGTTTTTT. The chain employs TRBV2 and TRBJ1-4, with 8 bases that match TRBD1. Per the germline V gene, CDR1 is SNHLY and CDR2 is FYNNEI. V lost 6 bases, J lost 15 bases, and 6 bases stayed unmatched. The length of the CDR3 is 11 residues.

Worth noting for this clonotype: The junction differs from germline at one of its ends, possibly a read error. The chain couples TRBV7-7 to TRBJ2-5; D is unresolved. The CDR3 spans 14 residues. Per the germline V gene, CDR1 is SSHAT and CDR2 is FNYEAQ (reference sequence). The DNA for the CDR3 is TGTGCTAGCAGCGTTGATCGTGGATCGGAGACCCAGTACTTC. It is translated as CASSVDRGSETQYF.